The sequence of this T cell receptor (beta chain) was determined in a study of cytomegalovirus exposure and HLA in healthy donors. Findings and limits, study-wide: Subsequent analysis showed first-cohort TCR clusters tending to co-occur in around 110 validation repertoires. Generally TCR sequences proved uncommon, though certain public TCRs appeared in numerous donors. The study labeled about 160 TCR beta chains cytomegalovirus-associated.

V lost 0 bases and J lost 3, with 12 bases in between. Germline values: CDR1 SGHVS, CDR2 FNYEAQ. The CDR3 spans 15 residues. The donors were part of the validation cohort, which consisted of under 150 subjects and was separate from the first cohort of under 750 subjects. This clone has only one observation. Its cognate antigen is unknown. Profiled with immunoSEQ multiplex PCR; TCRdb holds only in-frame clones, not every one. The sample lists approximately 300,000 clones; 80% to 90% were seen once. Material for sequencing was PBMCs. The receptor was isolated from a woman in her late teens or twenties in good health and CMV-seronegative. The rearrangement links TRBV7-6 to TRBJ2-7, with D maybe TRBD2 (5 bases). The CDR3 nucleotides are TGTGCCAGCAGCTTAGCGAAGGCGGGCCGCTACGAGCAGTACTTC. Amino acid sequence: CASSLAKAGRYEQYF.